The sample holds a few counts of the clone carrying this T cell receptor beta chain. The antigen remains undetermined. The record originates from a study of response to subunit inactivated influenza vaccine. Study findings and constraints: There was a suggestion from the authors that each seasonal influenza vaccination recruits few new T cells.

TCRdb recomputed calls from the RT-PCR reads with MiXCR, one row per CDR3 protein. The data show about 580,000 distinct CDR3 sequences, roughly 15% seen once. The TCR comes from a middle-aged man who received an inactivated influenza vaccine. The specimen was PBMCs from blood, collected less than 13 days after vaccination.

The DNA of the CDR3 is TGTGCCAGCAGCCGTAGCAGAGTAGCTGGGGCCAACGTCCTGACTTTC. It encodes CASSRSRVAGANVLTF. This chain uses TRBV7-2 with TRBJ2-6, with D hard to call. Germline lookup yields CDR1 SGHTA and CDR2 FQGNSA. The CDR3 contains 16 residues. Trimming took 5 bases from V and 2 from J, leaving 13 bases between them.